This T cell receptor (beta chain) originates from a study of PD-L1 blockade in urothelial cancer. Study at large: Previous chemotherapy exposure amounted to 0 to 3 regimens for patients. Typically, measured as a median, blood samples had 110,000 to 150,000 T cells.

Generated by immunoSEQ multiplex PCR, the TCRdb table keeps only in-frame clones and is missing some. The sample carries nearly 45,000 clones, more than 75% recorded once. CDR1 is MNHNS, CDR2 SASEGT, per germline. After removal of 4 bases from V and 4 bases from J, the junction contained 4 bases not matched to a gene. This CDR3 is 14 amino acids long. Time point of the sample: peripheral blood 6 weeks after treatment start. Locally advanced or metastatic urothelial carcinoma was present in patients. Patients yielded 1 to 8 samples each, pretreatment and on-treatment. The specimen was PBMCs, collected around atezolizumab (anti-PD-L1) treatment. The chain uses TRBV6-1 and TRBJ2-3, with 8 positions matching TRBD1. The receptor was derived from a man aged 60 to 75 with urothelial cancer. CDR3: CASSVTGVADTQYF. CDR3 in DNA: TGTGCCAGCAGTGTGACAGGGGTTGCAGATACGCAGTATTTT.